This T cell receptor (beta chain) was recorded in a study of cytomegalovirus exposure and HLA in healthy donors. Study-wide findings and caveats: Later analysis identified a missense DCLRE1C variant that was linked to TCR beta V- and J-gene trimming.

With V trimmed by 8 bases and J by 4 bases, 2 bases remained unmatched. The germline V gene encodes CDR1 LNHDA and CDR2 SQIVND (reference sequence). This CDR3 has 13 residues. With 60 Vbeta and 13 Jbeta primers, the PCR was carried out. Generated by immunoSEQ multiplex PCR, the TCRdb table keeps only in-frame clones and is missing some. The repertoire consists of 120,000 or so clones, with about 75% occurring once and the leading ten covering 30%. Notes on this clone: Its specificity is not known.

Material for sequencing was PBMCs. The chain combines TRBV19 with TRBJ2-1; TRBD2 agrees at 10 bases. This clonotype originated in a man aged 55 to 70 in good health and CMV-seropositive. In nucleotides, the CDR3 is TGTGCCAGTCAACTAGCGGGATACAATGAGCAGTTCTTC. This translates into CASQLAGYNEQFF. The whole variable domain, filled in from reference TRBV19 and TRBJ2-1, reads DGGITQSPKYLFRKEGQNVTLSCEQNLNHDAMYWYRQDPGQGLRLIYYSQIVNDFQKGDIAEGYSVSREKKESFPLTVTSAQKNPTAFYLCASQLAGYNEQFFGPGTRLTVL.